These 28 T cell receptor beta chains were all obtained from the same sample, sequenced in a study of blood T cell repertoires in COVID-19. Only in-frame clones appear in the TCRdb table, and some are missing; sequencing was by immunoSEQ multiplex PCR. The table records over 85,000 clones, about 85% of them present only once. Material: peripheral blood. The receptor source for this set is a human donor in a cohort sampled during active COVID-19.

V is TRBV27 and J is TRBJ1-1; D is possibly TRBD1 (6 bases). Germline-derived CDR1 and CDR2 are MNHEY and SMNVEV (reference sequence). There are 19 residues in the CDR3. The V end was cut by 3 bases, the J end by 1 base, with 24 bases between. The CDR3 protein is CASSFSGGGGLNKNTEAFF. The CDR3 DNA follows: TGTGCCAGCAGTTTCTCGGGCGGGGGGGGGCTTAATAAGAACACTGAAGCTTTCTTT.

The chain carries TRBV6-5 and TRBJ1-2; D not resolved. Germline CDR1 and CDR2: MNHEY and SVGAGI. This CDR3 is built from 15 residues. Trimming removed 0 bases from V and 2 bases from J, with 10 bases in between. The CDR3 loop is CASSYSEPGNYGYTF. In DNA form, the CDR3 reads TGTGCCAGCAGTTACTCTGAGCCGGGGAACTATGGCTACACCTTC.

This clone was observed a few times. The rearrangement joins TRBV5-1 to TRBJ1-6; TRBD1 matches 8 bases. The CDR3 loop spans 16 amino acids. The germline V gene has CDR1 SGHRS and CDR2 YFSETQ. V shed 0 bases, J shed 7 bases, and the junction held 6 bases outside the gene matches. The DNA of the CDR3 is TGCGCCAGCAGCTTGGTGGCAGGGGGCTGGAATTCACCCCTCCACTTT. Translating gives CASSLVAGGWNSPLHF.

A single count supports this clone. This chain uses TRBV30 with TRBJ2-7; 8 nucleotides line up with TRBD2. This CDR3 contains 13 residues. Germline V gene lookup returns CDR1 GTSNPN and CDR2 SVGIG (reference sequence). V dropped 0 bases and J dropped 7; count of bases not matched to a gene: 5. The CDR3 protein is CAWSVVLAGEQYF. The CDR3 DNA follows: TGTGCCTGGAGTGTGGTGCTAGCGGGTGAGCAGTACTTC.

The chain uses TRBV6-6 and TRBJ1-1; 9 nucleotides agree with TRBD1. Germline V gives CDR1 MNHNY, CDR2 SVGAGI (reference sequence). The CDR3 spans 14 residues. J was trimmed by 5 bases and V by 6 bases; bases with no gene match: 7. The CDR3 DNA reads TGTGCCAGCAGCCCCGGGACAGGGAAAACTGAAGCTTTCTTT. Translation gives CASSPGTGKTEAFF.

The rearrangement joins TRBV2 to TRBJ1-1, with 8 bases fitting TRBD1. Germline V lookup: CDR1 SNHLY, CDR2 FYNNEI. The length of the CDR3 is 14 residues. The V gene end was trimmed by 6 bases and the J gene end by 4 bases; junction bases not matched to a gene: 7. The CDR3: CASSDGQGSTEAFF. CDR3 in DNA: TGTGCCAGCAGCGATGGACAGGGTTCCACTGAAGCTTTCTTT.

This clone has more than one count but fewer than ten. This sequence joins TRBV6-5 and TRBJ1-1; 7 bases are shared with TRBD1. V lost 2 bases, J lost 1 base, and 4 bases stayed unmatched. This CDR3 has 15 residues. The V gene's germline CDR1 is MNHEY and CDR2 SVGAGI. The CDR3, as DNA: TGTGCCAGCAGTTACCAGGGACAGCAGAACACTGAAGCTTTCTTT. Protein: CASSYQGQQNTEAFF.

The gene calls are TRBV24-1 and TRBJ1-5; no definite D call. The CDR3 extends over 14 amino acids. V lost 6 bases, J lost 0 bases, and 8 bases lay in between. Per the germline V gene, CDR1 is KGHDR and CDR2 is SFDVKD. The CDR3 sequence is CATSNSYSNQPQHF. The CDR3 coding sequence is TGTGCCACCAGTAACAGTTATAGCAATCAGCCCCAGCATTTT.

This chain connects TRBV28 to TRBJ2-1, with TRBD2 identical over 8 bases. Trimming took 2 bases from V and 7 from J; bases not matched to a gene: 16. This CDR3 region has 18 residues. From germline, CDR1 is MDHEN and CDR2 SYDVKM. The CDR3 sequence: CASSLPPGSGASVNEQFF. Here the CDR3 DNA reads TGTGCCAGCAGTTTACCGCCCGGTAGCGGGGCTAGCGTAAATGAGCAGTTCTTC.

This chain uses TRBV28 with TRBJ1-2, with TRBD1 matching 10 bases. J gave up 4 bases and V 4 bases, and 6 bases lay outside the gene matches. This CDR3 spans 15 amino acids. Germline assignment: CDR1 MDHEN and CDR2 SYDVKM. Written as DNA, the CDR3 is TGTGCCAGCAGTTCCCGGGACAGGGGCACCTATGGCTACACCTTC. Encoded protein: CASSSRDRGTYGYTF.

The chain combines TRBV5-1 with TRBJ1-2, with D possibly being TRBD1 (5 bases). V was pared by 0 bases and J by 5 bases, with 11 bases between. The CDR3 consists of 14 residues. CDR1 SGHRS and CDR2 YFSETQ come from the germline V gene. The CDR3 DNA follows: TGCGCCAGCAGCTTGGATTTTGGGGGGTATGGCTACACCTTC. This translates into CASSLDFGGYGYTF.

The rearrangement uses TRBV10-3 and TRBJ2-1; the D is unclear. The CDR3 is 15 residues long. In germline, CDR1 is ENHRY, CDR2 SYGVKD. V was trimmed by 6 bases and J by 7 bases, leaving 19 bases between them. The CDR3 DNA reads TGTGCCATCAGGTTTGGCGACACCCCCTTAAATGAGCAGTTCTTC. Residues: CAIRFGDTPLNEQFF.

This chain joins TRBV9 and TRBJ1-1; TRBD1 is a possible D gene (6 bases). This CDR3 has 16 amino acids. Germline assignment: CDR1 SGDLS and CDR2 YYNGEE. The V gene lost 0 bases and the J gene lost 1 base, with 13 bases spanning the gap. This CDR3 is CASSVGSGGGNTEAFF. The DNA of the CDR3 is TGTGCCAGCAGCGTAGGTTCTGGGGGCGGGAACACTGAAGCTTTCTTT.

This chain joins TRBV7-6 and TRBJ2-1, with 8 bases that match TRBD2. This CDR3 contains 15 residues. The germline CDR1 and CDR2 sequences are SGHVS and FNYEAQ. V gave up 5 bases and J gave up 8 bases; unmatched junction bases: 11. The CDR3, as DNA: TGTGCCAGCAGCCCCGGGGGGGGACACATTTATGAGCAGTTCTTC. Its protein product is CASSPGGGHIYEQFF.

The chain is built from TRBV30 and TRBJ2-1, with 12 nucleotides matching TRBD2. Germline CDR1 GTSNPN, CDR2 SVGIG (reference sequence). This CDR3 spans 13 amino acids. The V and J ends lost 2 bases and 12 bases, in that order; junction bases with no gene match: 5. In DNA form, the CDR3 reads TGTGCCTGGAGTACACAACTAGCGGGGGGGCAGTTCTTC. Protein product: CAWSTQLAGGQFF.

The CDR3 is CSVAYPGQQNTEAFF. CDR3 sequence (DNA): TGCAGCGTTGCCTACCCGGGACAGCAGAACACTGAAGCTTTCTTT. This chain joins TRBV29-1 and TRBJ1-1, with 7 nucleotides matching TRBD1. The germline CDR1 and CDR2 sequences are SQVTM and ANQGSEA. The CDR3 runs to 15 residues. Germline trimming cut 4 bases from V and 1 base from J; bases unmatched to any gene: 9.

Only a few counts were recorded for this clone. V usage is TRBV24-1 and J usage is TRBJ2-3; TRBD2 agrees at 8 bases. The CDR3 sequence is 16 residues long. Per the germline V gene, CDR1 is KGHDR and CDR2 is SFDVKD. V was clipped by 5 bases and J by 0 bases; unmatched bases: 6. CDR3 amino acids: CATSVHSGASTDTQYF. In nucleotides, the CDR3 is TGTGCCACCAGTGTCCATAGCGGGGCTAGCACAGATACGCAGTATTTT.

The chain is built from TRBV7-2 and TRBJ2-1; 10 bases are a match to TRBD2. CDR1 is SGHTA and CDR2 is FQGNSA in the germline V gene. The trim removed 4 bases at V and 0 bases at J, leaving 3 bases unmatched. The CDR3 contains 16 residues. The CDR3 is CASSSSSGSSYNEQFF. DNA for the CDR3: TGTGCCAGCAGCTCTTCTAGCGGGAGCTCCTACAATGAGCAGTTCTTC.

This chain uses TRBV3-1 (or the pseudogene TRBV3-2) with TRBJ2-5, with 10 bases matching TRBD2. Germline V lookup: CDR1 LGHDT, CDR2 YNNKEL (reference sequence). The CDR3 has 15 amino acids. The ends lost 4 bases at V and 9 bases at J; junction bases unmatched: 11. The CDR3 nucleotides read TGTGCCAGCAGCCCGGGGACTAGCGCGACAGTCGCCCAGTACTTC. This gives the protein CASSPGTSATVAQYF.

J is TRBJ2-7 and V is TRBV12-2; TRBD2 reflects the table's D call only, with no check against the DNA. TRBV12-2 is annotated as a pseudogene. This CDR3 is built from 12 residues. CDR3: CASRFLSYEQYF. The CDR3 coding sequence is TGTGCAAGTCGCTTCCTCTCCTACGAGCAGTACTTC.

This clone was seen a handful of times. The chain is built from TRBV7-2 and TRBJ2-7, with 9 bases aligning to TRBD2. The CDR3 loop spans 15 amino acids. J was trimmed by 2 bases and V by 2 bases; bases with no gene match: 4. Germline CDR1 and CDR2: SGHTA and FQGNSA. The CDR3 coding sequence is TGTGCCAGCAGCTTAAGTTCTAGCGGGACCTACGAGCAGTACTTC. This gives the protein CASSLSSSGTYEQYF.

The chain couples TRBV19 to TRBJ1-2; D might be TRBD1 (5 bases). Germline loops: CDR1 LNHDA, CDR2 SQIVND (reference sequence). The CDR3 is 14 amino acids. The V end was cut by 5 bases, the J end by 4 bases, with 14 bases between. Here the CDR3 DNA reads TGTGCCAGTAGTCTTCTCCGGGGGGGCTATGGCTACACCTTC. Translating it yields CASSLLRGGYGYTF.

This sequence joins TRBV30 and TRBJ1-6; no clear D gene. The germline V gene encodes CDR1 GTSNPN and CDR2 SVGIG (reference sequence). Deletions cut 3 bases from V and 7 bases from J, with 7 bases between. The CDR3 consists of 12 residues. The CDR3 region is CAWSFVNSPLHF. The DNA of the CDR3 is TGTGCCTGGAGCTTCGTAAATTCACCCCTCCACTTT. The full variable domain, with the rest looked up from reference TRBV30 and TRBJ1-6, is SQTIHQWPATLVQPVGSPLSLECTVEGTSNPNLYWYRQAAGRGLQLLFYSVGIGQISSEVPQNLSASRPQDRQFILSSKKLLLSDSGFYLCAWSFVNSPLHFGNGTRLTVT.

The V gene is TRBV18, the J gene TRBJ1-1; D uncertain. The CDR3 sequence is 16 residues long. Trimming took 4 bases from V and 1 from J, leaving 16 bases between them. Looked up from germline, CDR1 is KGHSH and CDR2 is LQKENI. In DNA form, the CDR3 reads TGTGCCAGCTCACGAAAAATAGACGGGTCGAACACTGAAGCTTTCTTT. Translated: CASSRKIDGSNTEAFF.

Details on this clone: Other DNA sequences within the sample encode an identical CDR3. The chain employs TRBV7-9 and TRBJ1-6, with 8 nucleotides matching TRBD1. The CDR3 covers 14 residues. J was trimmed by 8 bases and V by 0 bases; bases with no gene match: 0. In germline, CDR1 is SEHNR, CDR2 FQNEAQ (reference sequence). CDR3 nucleotide sequence: TGTGCCAGCAGCTTAGCACAGGGGGATTCACCCCTCCACTTT. Translated, it gives CASSLAQGDSPLHF.

This sequence joins TRBV5-4 and TRBJ2-7; D not resolved. V lost 5 bases, J lost 2 bases, and 14 bases lay in between. Germline CDR1 is SGHNT and CDR2 is YYREEE (reference sequence). The CDR3 spans 14 residues. CDR3 bases: TGTGCCAGCAGACTCCTAGGAAATCCCTACGAGCAGTACTTC. Translating gives CASRLLGNPYEQYF.

J is TRBJ2-7 and V is TRBV3-1 (or the pseudogene TRBV3-2); no clear D. The CDR3 is 15 residues long. Trimming took 0 bases from V and 3 from J, leaving 12 bases between them. Per the germline V gene, CDR1 is LGHDT and CDR2 is YNNKEL (reference sequence). The DNA for the CDR3 is TGTGCCAGCAGCCAAGATCGACTCCCCGACTACGAGCAGTACTTC. Translated: CASSQDRLPDYEQYF.

The rearrangement uses TRBV15 and TRBJ1-4; D may be TRBD1 (6 bases). The CDR3 contains 14 residues. Germline CDR1 is LNHNV and CDR2 is YYDKDF (reference sequence). Trimming pared 2 bases from V and 14 bases from J, leaving 18 bases between. CDR3 DNA: TGTGCCACCAGCAGACCCCTAAGTCAAGACAGGCTGTTTTTT. As protein: CATSRPLSQDRLFF. The whole variable domain, filled in from reference TRBV15 and TRBJ1-4, reads DAMVIQNPRYQVTQFGKPVTLSCSQTLNHNVMYWYQQKSSQAPKLLFHYYDKDFNNEADTPDNFQSRRPNTSFCFLDIRSPGLGDTAMYLCATSRPLSQDRLFFGSGTQLSVL.